The 15 T cell receptor beta chains below come from one sample, sequenced in a study of blood T cell repertoires in COVID-19 (dated by TCRdb to 2018 to 2020). Libraries came from the immunoSEQ multiplex PCR assay. The table was pulled from immuneACCESS by TCRdb, which kept in-frame rearrangements only. Such tables lose some clones; where checked, under half of the loss comes from unresolved V genes, and the rest has no known cause. This sample gives about 280,000 clones in total; approximately 85% of them show up just once. Around 5.5% of the sample rests with the top ten. Material: peripheral blood. Source of these receptors: a man in his fifties or sixties with active or convalescent COVID-19.

In the case of this clone: Germline is not matched at one junction end, which may reflect a read error. J is TRBJ2-1 and V is TRBV20-1; 10 bases map to TRBD2. Germline V gene lookup returns CDR1 DFQATT and CDR2 SNEGSKA (reference sequence). The CDR3 loop spans 11 amino acids. The CDR3 loop is CSTSGVNEQFF. CDR3 bases: TGCAGTACTAGCGGGGTTAATGAGCAGTTCTTC.

J is TRBJ2-1 and V is TRBV9, with D maybe TRBD2 (6 bases). From germline, CDR1 is SGDLS and CDR2 YYNGEE. V was cut by 7 bases and J by 0 bases, with 14 bases left in between. The length of the CDR3 is 15 residues. The CDR3 DNA is TGTGCCAGCTCTCTGGGGGGTATCTCCTACAATGAGCAGTTCTTC. Translation: CASSLGGISYNEQFF.

The rearrangement joins TRBV14 to TRBJ2-6; tentative D call: TRBD1 (7 bases). The CDR3 covers 16 residues. Trimming took off 9 bases at V and 4 bases at J, with 19 bases between the two ends. CDR1 is SGHDN, CDR2 FVKESK, per germline. CDR3 DNA: TGTGCCAGGAAACAGGGGCCGGAGGGCGGGGCCAACGTCCTGACTTTC. Its translation is CARKQGPEGGANVLTF.

This chain joins TRBV3-1 (or the pseudogene TRBV3-2) and TRBJ1-2, with TRBD1 as a possible D gene (5 bases). Germline-derived CDR1 and CDR2 are LGHDT and YNNKEL (reference sequence). The CDR3 loop spans 13 amino acids. Trimming pared 2 bases from V and 3 bases from J, leaving 7 bases between. The CDR3 region has the DNA TGTGCCAGCAGCCAACAGGGCGACTATGGCTACACCTTC. Translated: CASSQQGDYGYTF.

The chain employs TRBV2 and TRBJ2-6; weak D call: TRBD1 (6 bases). V was clipped by 6 bases and J by 2 bases, with 11 bases between them. This CDR3 has 15 amino acids. Germline CDR1 and CDR2: SNHLY and FYNNEI. CDR3 bases: TGTGCCAGCAGGCTCCAGGGGACTGGGGCCAACGTCCTGACTTTC. Translated, it gives CASRLQGTGANVLTF.

The chain is built from TRBV5-4 and TRBJ2-7, with D possibly TRBD1 on 6 matching bases. CDR3 size: 14 residues. Trimming took 1 base from V and 7 from J, leaving 15 bases between them. The V gene's germline CDR1 is SGHNT and CDR2 YYREEE (reference sequence). CDR3 sequence (DNA): TGTGCCAGCAGCTTGTCGGGACAAGGGCGGGAGCAGTACTTC. It codes for CASSLSGQGREQYF.

This clone was detected many times. This chain links TRBV5-5 with TRBJ2-2; D uncertain. Between the trimmed V and J ends, which lost 0 bases and 5 bases, there was a span of 11 bases. The CDR3 runs to 15 residues. Per the germline V gene, CDR1 is SGHKS and CDR2 is YYEKEE (reference sequence). The CDR3 region is CASSLAYEHTGELFF. DNA of the CDR3: TGTGCCAGCAGCTTGGCATATGAACATACCGGGGAGCTGTTTTTT.

The chain combines TRBV6-5 with TRBJ1-4; D gene uncertain. This CDR3 has 13 amino acids. The germline gives CDR1 MNHEY, CDR2 SVGAGI. Trimming pared 6 bases from V and 5 bases from J, leaving 10 bases between. CDR3 nucleotides: TGTGCCAGCAGCTACCGGGAGAATGAAAAACTGTTTTTT. Translation: CASSYRENEKLFF.

The V call is TRBV27, the J call TRBJ2-5; the D gene is possibly TRBD1 (7 bases). The CDR3 consists of 14 residues. Between the trimmed V and J ends, which lost 1 base and 5 bases, there was a span of 11 bases. Germline V gives CDR1 MNHEY, CDR2 SMNVEV (reference sequence). CDR3 sequence reads: CASSLYPGGETQYF. The CDR3 nucleotides read TGTGCCAGCAGTTTATACCCAGGGGGGGAGACCCAGTACTTC.

The V gene is TRBV4-2, the J gene TRBJ2-1, with 13 bases matching TRBD2. Trimming at V came to 0 bases and at J to 7 bases, leaving 3 bases not matched to a gene. The germline gives CDR1 LGHNA, CDR2 YNFKEQ. The CDR3 runs to 16 residues. CDR3 protein: CASSQEGTSGTNEQFF. The DNA for the CDR3 is TGTGCCAGCAGCCAAGAAGGGACTAGCGGGACTAATGAGCAGTTCTTC.

Here the CDR3 DNA reads TGTGCCAGCAGCCTTATTGGGACTTACCAAGAGACCCAGTACTTC. It encodes CASSLIGTYQETQYF. The V and J genes are TRBV11-1 and TRBJ2-5, with D maybe TRBD2 (6 bases). The CDR3 is made up of 15 amino acids. With 5 bases removed from V and 0 bases from J, the gap between germline ends came to 13 bases. Germline V lookup: CDR1 SGHAT, CDR2 FQDESV (reference sequence).

The rearrangement links TRBV18 to TRBJ2-7; perhaps TRBD1 as D (5 bases). The V gene's germline CDR1 is KGHSH and CDR2 LQKENI. This CDR3 has 14 residues. V was pared by 3 bases and J by 9 bases, with 18 bases between. CDR3 bases: TGTGCCAGCTCACCGGGGCTAGAAGGTCCAGGGCAGTACTTC. It is translated as CASSPGLEGPGQYF.

This clone has a single count. The junction does not match germline at one end; this may be a read error. The chain employs TRBV4-3 and TRBJ1-2; D gene ambiguous. CDR3 size: 13 residues. CDR1 and CDR2 from the germline V gene are LGHNA and YSLEER. CDR3 protein: CASSQDRRSPVSF. For the CDR3, the DNA is TGCGCCAGCAGCCAAGATCGGAGGAGCCCCGTCTCCTTC.

This sequence joins TRBV6-5 and TRBJ2-5; D uncertain. The CDR3 is made up of 15 amino acids. Germline V gene sequence: CDR1 MNHEY, CDR2 SVGAGI. With 0 bases removed from V and 1 base from J, the gap between germline ends came to 9 bases. The CDR3 is CASSYSRSSQETQYF. In DNA form, the CDR3 reads TGTGCCAGCAGTTACTCGAGATCTTCCCAAGAGACCCAGTACTTC.

The chain has TRBV11-2 and TRBJ2-7; D uncertain. This CDR3 has 15 amino acids. V lost 0 bases and J lost 0, with 9 bases in between. From germline, CDR1 is SGHAT and CDR2 FQNNGV. CDR3 in amino acids: CASSLEPASSYEQYF. Written as DNA, the CDR3 is TGTGCCAGCAGCTTAGAGCCCGCCAGCTCCTACGAGCAGTACTTC.